These 16 T cell receptor beta chains share one sample of origin, sequenced in a study of cytomegalovirus exposure and HLA in healthy donors. The PCR contained 60 Vbeta and 13 Jbeta primers. Profiling relied on immunoSEQ multiplex PCR, and the TCRdb table lists in-frame clones only, not all of them. The sample carries about 92,000 clones, around 80% recorded once. Sequencing input: PBMCs. Source of these receptors: a man between 18 and 29 years old in good health and CMV-seronegative.

The chain employs TRBV6-1 and TRBJ1-5; D remains unclear. The CDR3 is made up of 16 amino acids. Germline V gene data show CDR1 as MNHNS and CDR2 as SASEGT. V was trimmed by 4 bases and J by 3 bases, leaving 16 bases between them. This CDR3 reads CASSGVSWRNNQPQHF. DNA for the CDR3: TGTGCCAGCAGTGGAGTCAGTTGGCGGAACAATCAGCCCCAGCATTTT.

The genes are TRBV6-5 and TRBJ1-6; D remains unclear. Germline V gene sequence: CDR1 MNHEY, CDR2 SVGAGI. The length of the CDR3 is 15 residues. Trimming took off 4 bases at V and 7 bases at J, with 14 bases between the two ends. The CDR3 reads CASSSSGVANSPLHF. The CDR3, as DNA: TGTGCCAGCAGTTCTTCCGGGGTGGCGAATTCACCCCTCCACTTT.

V gene TRBV4-1 combines with J gene TRBJ1-5; 7 positions match TRBD1. The CDR3 loop spans 15 amino acids. Germline CDR1 reads MGHRA; CDR2 reads YSYEKL. After removal of 6 bases from V and 0 bases from J, the junction contained 5 bases not matched to a gene. For the CDR3, the DNA is TGCGCCAGCAGTCAACAGGGGAGTAGCAATCAGCCCCAGCATTTT. As protein: CASSQQGSSNQPQHF.

The rearrangement links TRBV10-2 to TRBJ1-2, with TRBD1 matching 12 bases. Germline trimming cut 6 bases from V and 3 bases from J; bases unmatched to any gene: 5. There are 15 residues in the CDR3. CDR1 WSHSY and CDR2 SAAADI come from the germline V gene. The chain's CDR3 is CASSEGTGGDYGYTF. The CDR3 DNA reads TGCGCCAGCAGCGAGGGGACAGGGGGCGACTATGGCTACACCTTC.

This clone has only a few counts. This chain links TRBV2 with TRBJ1-5, with D perhaps TRBD1 (6 bases). CDR1 and CDR2 (germline): SNHLY, FYNNEI. V was cut by 7 bases and J by 5 bases, with 15 bases left in between. CDR3 length: 14 amino acids. In DNA, the CDR3 is TGTGCCAGCACGAGGACAGCGAGGGATCAGCCCCAGCATTTT. Protein product: CASTRTARDQPQHF. The full variable domain, in which reference TRBV2 and TRBJ1-5 provide the parts outside the CDR3, is EPEVTQTPSHQVTQMGQEVILRCVPISNHLYFYWYRQILGQKVEFLVSFYNNEISEKSEIFDDQFSVERPDGSNFTLKIRSTKLEDSAMYFCASTRTARDQPQHFGDGTRLSIL.

The J gene is TRBJ1-1, the V gene TRBV4-1, with D possibly TRBD1 on 5 matching bases. Germline values: CDR1 MGHRA, CDR2 YSYEKL. The CDR3 runs to 17 residues. V gave up 3 bases and J gave up 3 bases, with 20 bases separating them. CDR3 in amino acids: CASSHSIPGGGDTEAFF. The CDR3 coding sequence is TGCGCCAGCAGCCATAGTATACCGGGCGGGGGGGACACTGAAGCTTTCTTT.

This clone was picked up one time. The chain uses TRBV19 and TRBJ1-5, with 8 positions matching TRBD1. This CDR3 spans 15 amino acids. Losses at the gene ends were 6 bases for V and 4 bases for J; bases not matched to a gene: 8. Germline-derived CDR1 and CDR2 are LNHDA and SQIVND (reference sequence). CDR3 nucleotides: TGTGCCAGTAGGCTACAGGGGGACCCGAATCAGCCCCAGCATTTT. It is translated as CASRLQGDPNQPQHF.

This sequence joins TRBV7-8 and TRBJ2-7, with 15 nucleotides matching TRBD2. CDR3 length equals 18 residues. Germline V gene lookup returns CDR1 SGHVS and CDR2 FQNEAQ. Losses at the gene ends were 3 bases for V and 2 bases for J; bases not matched to a gene: 8. The CDR3 coding sequence is TGTGCCAGCAGCTTTGAGGGGACTAGCGGGGGGCCGACCTACGAGCAGTACTTC. This translates into CASSFEGTSGGPTYEQYF.

V usage is TRBV9 and J usage is TRBJ1-1; D may be TRBD1 (5 bases). Per germline, CDR1 SGDLS and CDR2 YYNGEE. V was shortened by 4 bases and J by 3 bases, with 25 bases between the two germline ends. This CDR3 is 18 amino acids long. CDR3 in amino acids: CASSLNPGVGDFHTEAFF. CDR3 in DNA: TGTGCCAGCAGCCTGAACCCGGGGGTTGGAGATTTTCACACTGAAGCTTTCTTT.

This chain links TRBV11-3 with TRBJ1-6, with D uncertain. The length of the CDR3 is 14 residues. Trimming stripped 3 bases from V and 12 bases from J, with 15 bases between. The germline CDR1 and CDR2 sequences are SGHNT and YENEEA. The CDR3 nucleotides are TGTGCCAGCAGCTTGGGCCCATTCGGTTTACCCCTCCACTTT. Translated: CASSLGPFGLPLHF. Together with reference TRBV11-3 and TRBJ1-6, the CDR3 gives the full variable domain: EAGVVQSPRYKIIEKKQPVAFWCNPISGHNTLYWYLQNLGQGPELLIRYENEEAVDDSQLPKDRFSAERLKGVDSTLKIQPAELGDSAVYLCASSLGPFGLPLHFGNGTRLTVT.

This rearrangement joins TRBV27 to TRBJ1-5; D unresolved. The V gene's germline CDR1 is MNHEY and CDR2 SMNVEV (reference sequence). The CDR3 runs to 15 residues. V was pared by 4 bases and J by 1 base, with 11 bases between. This CDR3 is CASSWGAGSNQPQHF. CDR3 nucleotide sequence: TGTGCCAGCAGTTGGGGAGCGGGAAGCAATCAGCCCCAGCATTTT.

This chain links TRBV4-2 with TRBJ1-6; perhaps TRBD1 as D (6 bases). Germline CDR1 and CDR2: LGHNA and YNFKEQ. V lost 7 bases to trimming and J lost 6 bases, with 16 bases between them. The CDR3 is made up of 15 amino acids. DNA of the CDR3: TGTGCCAGCATAAGGGACAAGATCGGTAATTCACCCCTCCACTTT. Its translation: CASIRDKIGNSPLHF.

This clone was recorded a few times. The rearrangement joins TRBV5-6 to TRBJ2-1; 11 nucleotides match TRBD2. The germline V gene has CDR1 SGHDT and CDR2 YYEEEE. Germline trimming cut 2 bases from V and 4 bases from J; bases unmatched to any gene: 2. The CDR3 loop spans 15 amino acids. CDR3 nucleotides: TGTGCCAGCAGCTTAGGGACTAGCGGTTACAATGAGCAGTTCTTC. Its translation: CASSLGTSGYNEQFF.

The V gene is TRBV19, the J gene TRBJ1-1, with a possible D match to TRBD1 (5 bases). The CDR3 contains 12 residues. V was shortened by 3 bases and J by 7 bases, with 9 bases between the two germline ends. Germline values: CDR1 LNHDA, CDR2 SQIVND (reference sequence). The CDR3 region has the DNA TGTGCCAGTAGTATGTCGGGACTTGAAGCTTTCTTT. Translating gives CASSMSGLEAFF.

The chain is built from TRBV19 and TRBJ2-5, with 11 bases matching TRBD2. V was pared by 6 bases and J by 4 bases, with 7 bases of the junction left unmatched. This CDR3 has 15 residues. Germline CDR1 and CDR2: LNHDA and SQIVND (reference sequence). In nucleotides, the CDR3 is TGTGCCAGTAGCCAGACTAGCGGGGCGAGAGAGACCCAGTACTTC. Encoded protein: CASSQTSGARETQYF.

The CDR3 is CASSQGRGNQETQYF. CDR3 DNA sequence: TGTGCCAGCAGCCAGGGCAGGGGCAACCAAGAGACCCAGTACTTC. The rearrangement uses TRBV7-9 and TRBJ2-5; TRBD1 might be the D (6 bases). The V gene's germline CDR1 is SEHNR and CDR2 FQNEAQ (reference sequence). The CDR3 has 15 amino acids. The V end was cut by 5 bases, the J end by 0 bases, with 13 bases between. Looking up the rest from reference TRBV7-9 and TRBJ2-5 gives the full variable domain: DTGVSQNPRHKITKRGQNVTFRCDPISEHNRLYWYRQTLGQGPEFLTYFQNEAQLEKSRLLSDRFSAERPKGSFSTLEIQRTEQGDSAMYLCASSQGRGNQETQYFGPGTRLLVL.